This section outlines one T cell receptor (beta chain) sequence together with its context. What it recognizes is unknown. The data originate from a study of shared clonotypes between healthy human individuals. As for the study in general: Each donor's CD4 naive and CD4 memory cells filled three plates apiece, CD8 naive two, and CD8 memory one. Study-wide results and caveats: When compared with the clonotypes that were shared by all four sorted-subset donors, the non-shared clonotypes turned out to have lower generation probabilities.

The assay was run at deep level. TCRdb's table, derived via immunoSEQ multiplex PCR, lists solely in-frame clones and lacks some. This sample carries about 2.2 million clones, roughly 91% of them seen once, and the ten largest clones take roughly 1.7%. Germline CDR1 is LNHDA and CDR2 is SQIVND (reference sequence). The CDR3 extends over 14 amino acids. The V gene lost 7 bases and the J gene lost 1 base, with 11 bases spanning the gap. Selected positively for CCR7 and CD45RO-negative, naive CD8 cells excluded terminally differentiated effector memory CD45RA+ cells. The sample taken for sequencing was naive CD8+ T cells from PBMCs. The chain carries TRBV19 and TRBJ1-5; D gene ambiguous. The source of this sequence is a man younger than 35 in good health. Some clones in this sample may be carry-over from other donors' samples. The CDR3 loop reads CASNTQTSNQPQHF. The CDR3 nucleotides read TGTGCCAGTAACACACAGACCAGCAATCAGCCCCAGCATTTT.